The T cell receptor (beta chain) described here comes from a study of cytomegalovirus exposure and HLA in healthy donors. Across the study: Sequencing of 150 million to 200 million T cells in an earlier analysis found roughly 120 million unique TCR beta sequences.

Researchers ran the PCR with 60 Vbeta and 13 Jbeta primers. TCRdb's copy holds only in-frame clones and misses some; the assay was immunoSEQ multiplex PCR. Found here are about 85,000 clones, 80% of them singletons; the top ten hold approximately 31%. Unrecorded immune exposures were likely, despite nominal health at sampling. The receptor was derived from a man aged 50-59 years in good health and CMV-seropositive. The sequenced sample consisted of PBMCs.

The CDR3: CASSPHGEKLFF. The CDR3 nucleotides are TGTGCCAGCAGTCCCCATGGCGAAAAACTGTTTTTT. The V gene is TRBV6-1, the J gene TRBJ1-4; D gene ambiguous. Germline V CDR1 and CDR2: MNHNS, SASEGT. There are 12 residues in the CDR3. The germline V and J ends were trimmed by 5 bases and 8 bases, with 9 bases remaining between them.